This T cell receptor beta chain was captured in a study of identical twins. Findings of the study overall: Cross-sectional statistical analysis, not tracking of the same donors, underpinned the conclusions.

Worth noting for this clonotype: Antigen specificity is unknown.

The donors were all healthy and Caucasian. The authors used template switching to add a universal primer site and gave cDNA unique molecular identifiers. TCRdb itself ran the 5' RACE reads through MiXCR, one entry per CDR3 protein. This table has some 570,000 distinct CDR3 sequences, 20% to 25% appearing once. This same sample was also part of a study on yellow fever vaccine responses in identical twins.

The sequenced sample was CD4+ T cells sorted from blood. The clonotype comes from a woman between 18 and 29 years old in good health.

The CDR3 DNA sequence: TGCAGTGCTAGAGCACAACCTCATTACAATGAGCAGTTCTTC. Its translation is CSARAQPHYNEQFF. This chain connects TRBV20-1 to TRBJ2-1; D not resolved. Between the trimmed V and J ends, which lost 1 base and 4 bases, there was a span of 11 bases. Germline-derived CDR1 and CDR2 are DFQATT and SNEGSKA (reference sequence). This CDR3 comprises 14 residues.